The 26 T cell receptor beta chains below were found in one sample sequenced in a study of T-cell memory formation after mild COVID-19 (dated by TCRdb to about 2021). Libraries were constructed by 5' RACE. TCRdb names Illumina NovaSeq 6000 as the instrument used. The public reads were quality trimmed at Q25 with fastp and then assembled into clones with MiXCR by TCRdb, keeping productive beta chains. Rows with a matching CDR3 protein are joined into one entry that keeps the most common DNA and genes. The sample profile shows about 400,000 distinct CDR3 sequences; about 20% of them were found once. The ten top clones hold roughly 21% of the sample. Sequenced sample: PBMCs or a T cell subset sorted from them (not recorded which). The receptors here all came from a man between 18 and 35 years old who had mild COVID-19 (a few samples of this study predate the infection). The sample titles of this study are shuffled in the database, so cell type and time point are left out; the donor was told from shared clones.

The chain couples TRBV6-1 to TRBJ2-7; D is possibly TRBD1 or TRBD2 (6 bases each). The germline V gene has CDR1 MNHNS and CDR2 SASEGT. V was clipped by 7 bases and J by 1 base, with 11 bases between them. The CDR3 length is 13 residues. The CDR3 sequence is CASTRGVSYEQYV. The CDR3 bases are TGTGCCAGCACGAGGGGGGTTTCCTACGAGCAGTACGTC.

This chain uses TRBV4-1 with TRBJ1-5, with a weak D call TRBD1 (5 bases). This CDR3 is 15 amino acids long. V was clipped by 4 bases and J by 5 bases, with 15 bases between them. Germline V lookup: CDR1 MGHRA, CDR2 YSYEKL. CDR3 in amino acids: CASSPGPRNDQPQHF. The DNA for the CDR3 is TGCGCCAGCAGCCCGGGACCCCGGAACGATCAGCCCCAGCATTTT.

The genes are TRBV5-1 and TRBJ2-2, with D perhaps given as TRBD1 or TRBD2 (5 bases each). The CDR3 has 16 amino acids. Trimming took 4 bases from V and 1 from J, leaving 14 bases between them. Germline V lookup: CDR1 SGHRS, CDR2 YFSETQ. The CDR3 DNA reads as TGCGCCAGCAGCGGGACCGACAGTTTGAACACCGGGGAGCTGTTTTTT. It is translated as CASSGTDSLNTGELFF.

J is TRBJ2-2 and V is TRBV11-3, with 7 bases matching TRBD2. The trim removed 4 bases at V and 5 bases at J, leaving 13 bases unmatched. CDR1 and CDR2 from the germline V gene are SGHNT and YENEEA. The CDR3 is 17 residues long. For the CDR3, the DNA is TGTGCCAGCAGCTCCGATCCGATAGCGGGTGGGACCGGGGAGCTGTTTTTT. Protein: CASSSDPIAGGTGELFF.

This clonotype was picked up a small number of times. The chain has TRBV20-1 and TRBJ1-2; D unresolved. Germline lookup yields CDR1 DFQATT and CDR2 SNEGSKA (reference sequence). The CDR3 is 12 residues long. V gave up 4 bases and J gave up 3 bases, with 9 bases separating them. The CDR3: CSAIFIYYGYTF. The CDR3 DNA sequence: TGCAGTGCTATTTTTATCTACTATGGCTACACCTTC.

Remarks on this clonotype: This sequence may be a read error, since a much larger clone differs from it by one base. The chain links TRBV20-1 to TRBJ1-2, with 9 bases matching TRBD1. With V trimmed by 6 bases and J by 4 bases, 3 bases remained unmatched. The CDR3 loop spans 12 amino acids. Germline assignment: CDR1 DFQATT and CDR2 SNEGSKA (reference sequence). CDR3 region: CSAKDRGYGYTF. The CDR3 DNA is TGCAGTGCCAAGGACAGGGGCTATGGCTACACCTTC.

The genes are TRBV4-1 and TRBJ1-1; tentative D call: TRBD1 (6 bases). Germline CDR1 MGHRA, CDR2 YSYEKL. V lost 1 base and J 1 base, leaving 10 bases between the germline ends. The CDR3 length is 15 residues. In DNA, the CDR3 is TGCGCCAGCAGCCAAGTCAGGGGCCAGAACACTGAAGCTTTCTTT. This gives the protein CASSQVRGQNTEAFF.

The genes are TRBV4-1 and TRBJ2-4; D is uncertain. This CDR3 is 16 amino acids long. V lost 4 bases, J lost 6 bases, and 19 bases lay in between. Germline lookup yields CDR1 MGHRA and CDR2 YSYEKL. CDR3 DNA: TGCGCCAGCAGCCGAGGAGACTCCGGCTGGGGAAACATTCAGTACTTC. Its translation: CASSRGDSGWGNIQYF.

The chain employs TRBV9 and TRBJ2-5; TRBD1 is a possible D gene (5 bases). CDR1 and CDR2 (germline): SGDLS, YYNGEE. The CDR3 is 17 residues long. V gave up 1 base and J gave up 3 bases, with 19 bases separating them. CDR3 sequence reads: CASSVLGAGGIEETQYF. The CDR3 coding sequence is TGTGCCAGCAGCGTATTAGGGGCCGGCGGTATCGAAGAGACCCAGTACTTC.

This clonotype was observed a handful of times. CDR3 protein: CASSLNGQPNTEAFF. The CDR3 bases are TGTGCCAGCAGTTTAAACGGACAGCCGAACACTGAAGCTTTCTTT. The chain is built from TRBV12-3 or TRBV12-4 and TRBJ1-1; D possibly corresponds to TRBD1 (6 bases). The CDR3 length is 15 residues. Trimming took off 2 bases at V and 1 base at J, with 11 bases between the two ends.

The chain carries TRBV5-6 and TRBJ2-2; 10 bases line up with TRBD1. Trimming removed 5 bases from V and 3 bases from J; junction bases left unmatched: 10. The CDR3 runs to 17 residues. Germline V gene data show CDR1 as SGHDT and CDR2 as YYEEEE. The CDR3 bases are TGTGCCAGCAGACAGGCACCGGGACAGGGGTACACCGGGGAGCTGTTTTTT. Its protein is CASRQAPGQGYTGELFF.

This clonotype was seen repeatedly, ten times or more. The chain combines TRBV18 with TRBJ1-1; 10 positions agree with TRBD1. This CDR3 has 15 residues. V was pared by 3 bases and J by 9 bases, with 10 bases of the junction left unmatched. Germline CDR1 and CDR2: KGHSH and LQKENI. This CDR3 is CASSPYSPGQGQAFF. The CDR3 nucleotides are TGTGCCAGCTCACCTTACTCGCCGGGACAGGGGCAAGCTTTCTTT.

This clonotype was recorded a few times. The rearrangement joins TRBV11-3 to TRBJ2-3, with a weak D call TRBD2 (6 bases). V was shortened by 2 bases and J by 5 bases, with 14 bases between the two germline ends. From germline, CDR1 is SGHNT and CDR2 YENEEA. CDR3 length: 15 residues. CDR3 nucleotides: TGTGCCAGCAGCTTATTTCCGGGGGAAGGAGATACGCAGTATTTT. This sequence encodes CASSLFPGEGDTQYF.

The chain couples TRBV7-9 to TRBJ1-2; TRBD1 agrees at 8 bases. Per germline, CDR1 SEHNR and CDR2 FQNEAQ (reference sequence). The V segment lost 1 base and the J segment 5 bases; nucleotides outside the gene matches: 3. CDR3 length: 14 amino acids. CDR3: CASSLGQGKYGYTF. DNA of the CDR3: TGTGCCAGCAGCTTAGGACAGGGGAAATATGGCTACACCTTC.

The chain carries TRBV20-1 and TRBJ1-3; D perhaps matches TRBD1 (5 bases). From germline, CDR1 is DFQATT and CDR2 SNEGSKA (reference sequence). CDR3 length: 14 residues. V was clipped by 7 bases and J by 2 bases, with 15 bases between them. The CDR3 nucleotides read TGCAGTGATTCCTCAGGGTTAGCTGGAAACACCATATATTTT. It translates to CSDSSGLAGNTIYF.

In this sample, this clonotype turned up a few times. The CDR3 DNA is TGTGCCAGCAGCTTAGTGGGGGGGCCTAACTATGGCTACACCTTC. Amino acids: CASSLVGGPNYGYTF. This chain uses TRBV7-6 with TRBJ1-2; TRBD1 is a possible D gene (6 bases). The CDR3 runs to 15 residues. In germline, CDR1 is SGHVS, CDR2 FNYEAQ. The V gene lost 1 base and the J gene lost 0 bases, with 9 bases spanning the gap.

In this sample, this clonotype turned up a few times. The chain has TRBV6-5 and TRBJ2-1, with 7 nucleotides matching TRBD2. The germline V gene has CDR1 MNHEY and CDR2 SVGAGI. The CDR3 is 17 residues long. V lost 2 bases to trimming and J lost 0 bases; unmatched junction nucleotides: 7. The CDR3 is CASSYQASGSSYNEQFF. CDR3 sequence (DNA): TGTGCCAGCAGTTACCAGGCTAGCGGAAGCTCCTACAATGAGCAGTTCTTC.

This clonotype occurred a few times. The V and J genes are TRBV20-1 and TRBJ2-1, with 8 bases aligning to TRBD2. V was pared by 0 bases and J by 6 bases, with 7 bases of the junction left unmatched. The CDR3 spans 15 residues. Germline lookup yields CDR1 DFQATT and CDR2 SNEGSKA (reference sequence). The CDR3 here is CSARDRVAGRNEQFF. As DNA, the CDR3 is TGCAGTGCTAGAGATCGGGTAGCGGGGCGCAATGAGCAGTTCTTC.

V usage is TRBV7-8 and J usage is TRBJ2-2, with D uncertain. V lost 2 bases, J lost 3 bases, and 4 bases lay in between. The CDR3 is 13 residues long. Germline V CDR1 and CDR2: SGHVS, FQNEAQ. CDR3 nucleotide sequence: TGTGCCAGCAGCTTACCATACACCGGGGAGCTGTTTTTT. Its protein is CASSLPYTGELFF.

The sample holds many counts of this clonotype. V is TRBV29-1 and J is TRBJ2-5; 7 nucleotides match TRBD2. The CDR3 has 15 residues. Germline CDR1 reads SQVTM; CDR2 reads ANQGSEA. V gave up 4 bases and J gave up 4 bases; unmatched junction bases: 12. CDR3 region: CSVAFWGGTGETQYF. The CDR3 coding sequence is TGCAGCGTTGCTTTTTGGGGAGGGACCGGAGAGACCCAGTACTTC.

CDR3 protein: CSARDSGGGDTQYF. The CDR3 DNA follows: TGCAGTGCTAGGGATAGCGGGGGAGGTGATACGCAGTATTTT. The chain carries TRBV20-1 and TRBJ2-3; 9 bases map to TRBD2. Germline CDR1 and CDR2: DFQATT and SNEGSKA (reference sequence). V gave up 3 bases and J gave up 6 bases; unmatched junction bases: 7. The CDR3 contains 14 residues.

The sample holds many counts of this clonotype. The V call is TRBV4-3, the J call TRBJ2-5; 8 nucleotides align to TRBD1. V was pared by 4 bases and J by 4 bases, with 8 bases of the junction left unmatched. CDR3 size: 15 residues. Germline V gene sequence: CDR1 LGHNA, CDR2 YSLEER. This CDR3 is CASSRRQGIGETQYF. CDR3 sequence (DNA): TGCGCCAGCAGCCGCCGACAGGGGATCGGAGAGACCCAGTACTTC.

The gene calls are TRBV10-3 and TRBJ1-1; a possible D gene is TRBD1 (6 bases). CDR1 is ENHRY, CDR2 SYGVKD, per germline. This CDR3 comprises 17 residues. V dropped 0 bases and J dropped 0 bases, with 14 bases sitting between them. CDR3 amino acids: CAISESVGGLMNTEAFF. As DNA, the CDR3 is TGTGCCATCAGTGAGTCAGTGGGGGGGCTGATGAACACTGAAGCTTTCTTT.

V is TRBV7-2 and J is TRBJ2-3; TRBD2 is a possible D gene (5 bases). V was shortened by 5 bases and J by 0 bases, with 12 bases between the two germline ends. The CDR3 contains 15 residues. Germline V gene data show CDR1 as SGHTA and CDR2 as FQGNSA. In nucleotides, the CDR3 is TGTGCCAGCAGCGCCCGACGGGGTAGCACAGATACGCAGTATTTT. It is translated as CASSARRGSTDTQYF.

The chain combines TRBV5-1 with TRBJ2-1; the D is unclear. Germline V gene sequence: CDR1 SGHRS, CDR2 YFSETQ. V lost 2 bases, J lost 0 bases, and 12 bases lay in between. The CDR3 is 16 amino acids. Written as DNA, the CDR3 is TGCGCCAGCAGCTTCAGGCTGTCAAGCTCCTACAATGAGCAGTTCTTC. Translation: CASSFRLSSSYNEQFF.

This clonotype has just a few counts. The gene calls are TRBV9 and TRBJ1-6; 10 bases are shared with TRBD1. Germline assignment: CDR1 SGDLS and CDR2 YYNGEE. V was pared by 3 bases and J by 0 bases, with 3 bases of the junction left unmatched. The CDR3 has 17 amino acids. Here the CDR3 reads CASSGRTGGSYNSPLHF. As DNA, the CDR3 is TGTGCCAGCAGCGGAAGGACAGGGGGCTCCTATAATTCACCCCTCCACTTT.